Sequencing of this TCR beta chain was carried out in a study of cytomegalovirus exposure and HLA in healthy donors. Across the whole study: Researchers found that 81% of a few hundred genotyped donors fell within the Caucasian-associated ancestry cluster.

Notes on the study in general: Cytomegalovirus status was reportedly diagnosed by the classifier with high sensitivity and specificity. Usually a TCR sequence was rare, but some public TCRs were found in many donors.

The PCR was carried out with 60 Vbeta primers and 13 Jbeta primers. TCRdb keeps only in-frame clones here, not all; method: immunoSEQ multiplex PCR. The sample shows about 190,000 clones, 65% to 85% of them seen only once. On this clone: Its cognate antigen is unknown.

There are 15 residues in the CDR3. V lost 4 bases and J lost 5, with 16 bases in between. CDR1 is SNHLY and CDR2 is FYNNEI in the germline V gene. The TCR sequence derives from a man over 45 in good health and CMV-seronegative. The chain links TRBV2 to TRBJ2-3; perhaps TRBD2 as D (5 bases). Material for sequencing was PBMCs. The CDR3: CASSVRASRRDTQYF. Written as DNA, the CDR3 is TGTGCCAGCAGTGTTCGGGCTAGCCGGAGAGATACGCAGTATTTT.